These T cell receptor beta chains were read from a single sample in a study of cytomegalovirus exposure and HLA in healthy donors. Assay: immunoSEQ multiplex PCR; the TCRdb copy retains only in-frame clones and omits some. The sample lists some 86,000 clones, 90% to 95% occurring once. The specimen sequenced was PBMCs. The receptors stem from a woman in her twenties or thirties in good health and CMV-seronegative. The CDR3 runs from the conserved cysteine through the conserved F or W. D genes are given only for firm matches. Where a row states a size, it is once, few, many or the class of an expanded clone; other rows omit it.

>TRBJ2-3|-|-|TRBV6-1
CASPPHRESDTQYF
TGTGCCAGCCCCCCCCACAGAGAATCAGATACGCAGTATTTT
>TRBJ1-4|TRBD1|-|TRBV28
CASSLSGTGLNEKLFF
TGTGCCAGCAGTTTGTCCGGGACAGGGCTTAATGAAAAACTGTTTTTT
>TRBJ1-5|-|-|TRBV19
CASSIGGGGSTQPQHF
TGTGCCAGTAGTATAGGCGGGGGGGGTTCTACTCAGCCCCAGCATTTT
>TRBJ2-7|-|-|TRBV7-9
CASSPGWEQRVTQYF
TGTGCCAGCAGCCCGGGGTGGGAACAGCGGGTTACGCAGTACTTC
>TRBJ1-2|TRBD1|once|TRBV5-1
CASSLDRGKVYGYTF
TGCGCCAGCAGCCTGGACAGGGGGAAGGTTTATGGCTACACCTTC
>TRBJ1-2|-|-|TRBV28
CASSLGSPNYGYTF
TGTGCCAGCAGCCTAGGTAGCCCTAACTATGGCTACACCTTC
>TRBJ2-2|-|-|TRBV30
CAWRTGPANTGELFF
TGTGCCTGGAGGACAGGACCCGCGAACACCGGGGAGCTGTTTTTT
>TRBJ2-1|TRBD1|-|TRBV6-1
CASNWDRGRNEQFF
TGTGCCAGCAATTGGGACAGGGGCCGCAATGAGCAGTTCTTC
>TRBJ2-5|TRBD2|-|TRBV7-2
CASSLAYLAGRLGTQYF
TGTGCCAGCAGCTTAGCCTACCTAGCGGGGCGCCTTGGGACCCAGTACTTC
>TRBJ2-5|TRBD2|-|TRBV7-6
CASSVGLAGGGETQYF
TGTGCCAGCAGCGTGGGACTAGCGGGAGGAGGAGAGACCCAGTACTTC
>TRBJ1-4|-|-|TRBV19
CASSRGQINEKLFF
TGTGCCAGTAGTCGTGGACAGATTAATGAAAAACTGTTTTTT
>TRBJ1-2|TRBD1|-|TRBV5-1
CASSLAGTGNGYTF
TGCGCCAGCAGCTTGGCCGGGACAGGGAATGGCTACACCTTC
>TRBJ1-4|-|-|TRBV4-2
CASSQESATNEKLFF
TGTGCCAGCAGCCAAGAGTCAGCAACTAATGAAAAACTGTTTTTT
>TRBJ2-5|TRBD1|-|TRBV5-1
CASSLGQGRQETQYF
TGCGCCAGCAGCTTGGGACAGGGGAGGCAAGAGACCCAGTACTTC
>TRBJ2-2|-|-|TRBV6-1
CASSELGLRNTGELFF
TGTGCCAGCAGTGAATTGGGACTGAGGAACACCGGGGAGCTGTTTTTT
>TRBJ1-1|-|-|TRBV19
CASNHQGTTEAFF
TGTGCCAGTAACCATCAGGGGACCACTGAAGCTTTCTTT
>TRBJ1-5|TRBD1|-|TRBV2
CASSEQGAIQPQHF
TGTGCCAGCAGTGAACAGGGGGCTATTCAGCCCCAGCATTTT
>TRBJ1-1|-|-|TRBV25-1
CASSDRGRVPNTEAFF
TGTGCCAGCAGTGACCGGGGGAGGGTCCCGAACACTGAAGCTTTCTTT
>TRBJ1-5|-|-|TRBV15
CATSRARTRTVSQPQHF
TGTGCCACCAGCAGAGCCCGCACCCGGACAGTTAGCCAGCCCCAGCATTTT
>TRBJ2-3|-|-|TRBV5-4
CASSSLFGVDTQYF
TGTGCCAGCAGCTCCTTATTCGGAGTCGATACGCAGTATTTT
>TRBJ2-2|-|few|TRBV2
CAIQSTGELFF
TGTGCCATCCAGTCCACCGGGGAGCTGTTTTTT
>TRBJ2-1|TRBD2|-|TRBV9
CASSPTLMAGAYNEQFF
TGTGCCAGCAGCCCGACCCTGATGGCGGGAGCCTACAATGAGCAGTTCTTC
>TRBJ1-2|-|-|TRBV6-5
CASSSTRWQGYGYTF
TGTGCCAGCAGTTCCACCCGGTGGCAGGGGTATGGCTACACCTTC
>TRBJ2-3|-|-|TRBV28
CASKLEVLSTDTQYF
TGTGCCAGCAAGTTGGAGGTCCTAAGCACAGATACGCAGTATTTT
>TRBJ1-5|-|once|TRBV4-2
CASSLQGSNQPQHF
TGTGCCAGCAGCCTCCAGGGTAGCAATCAGCCCCAGCATTTT
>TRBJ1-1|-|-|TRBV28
CASLRGARTEAFF
TGTGCCAGCTTACGGGGGGCGCGTACTGAAGCTTTCTTT
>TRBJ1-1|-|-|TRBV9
CASSVDGRGGTEAFF
TGTGCCAGCAGCGTAGACGGGCGGGGAGGCACTGAAGCTTTCTTT
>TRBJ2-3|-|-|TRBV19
CASSIGLVLTDTQYF
TGTGCCAGTAGTATAGGACTAGTTTTAACAGATACGCAGTATTTT
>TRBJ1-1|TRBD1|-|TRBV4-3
CASSQDIGGGNTEAFF
TGCGCCAGCAGCCAAGATATCGGAGGGGGCAACACTGAAGCTTTCTTT
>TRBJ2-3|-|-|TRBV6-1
CASSEYSSTDTQYF
TGTGCCAGCAGTGAGTACTCTAGCACAGATACGCAGTATTTT
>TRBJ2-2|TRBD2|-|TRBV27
CASRLAGYANTGELFF
TGTGCCAGCCGACTAGCGGGATACGCGAACACCGGGGAGCTGTTTTTT
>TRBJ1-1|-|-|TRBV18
CASSQGEGNTEAFF
TGTGCCAGCTCCCAGGGCGAAGGGAACACTGAAGCTTTCTTT
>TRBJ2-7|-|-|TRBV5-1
CASSLSGYSYEQYF
TGCGCCAGCAGCTTGTCAGGGTACTCCTACGAGCAGTACTTC
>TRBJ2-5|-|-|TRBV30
CAWSASGETQYF
TGTGCCTGGAGTGCCAGTGGTGAGACCCAGTACTTC
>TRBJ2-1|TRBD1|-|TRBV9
CASSVGQGSYNEQFF
TGTGCCAGCAGCGTAGGACAGGGCTCCTACAATGAGCAGTTCTTC
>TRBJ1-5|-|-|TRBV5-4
CASSWEGISNQPQHF
TGTGCCAGCAGTTGGGAGGGGATAAGCAATCAGCCCCAGCATTTT
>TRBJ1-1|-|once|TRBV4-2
CASSQDEFAYTEAFF
TGTGCCAGCAGCCAAGATGAGTTTGCGTACACTGAAGCTTTCTTT
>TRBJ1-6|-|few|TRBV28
CASSPSGSNSPLHF
TGTGCCAGCAGTCCGTCAGGATCTAATTCACCCCTCCACTTT
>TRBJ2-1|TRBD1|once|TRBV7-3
CASSLTQGAYNEQFF
TGTGCCAGCAGCTTAACGCAGGGGGCCTACAATGAGCAGTTCTTC
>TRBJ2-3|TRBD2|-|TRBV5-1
CASSFGGSSTDTQYF
TGCGCCAGCAGTTTCGGGGGGTCCAGCACAGATACGCAGTATTTT
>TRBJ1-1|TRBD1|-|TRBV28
CASSSGQGGSTEAFF
TGTGCCAGCAGTTCCGGACAGGGGGGGAGCACTGAAGCTTTCTTT
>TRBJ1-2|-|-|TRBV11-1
CASSHRGNYGYTF
TGTGCCAGCAGCCACCGGGGTAACTATGGCTACACCTTC
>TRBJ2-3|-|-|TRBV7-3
CASSQQDAVSDTQYF
TGTGCCAGCAGCCAACAGGACGCGGTATCAGATACGCAGTATTTT